This entry lists 22 T cell receptor beta chains sequenced from one sample in a study of CD8 T cells in ankylosing spondylitis. MiXCR was run by TCRdb on the 5' RACE reads, yielding one entry per CDR3 protein. The data hold about 160,000 distinct CDR3 sequences, with around 16% observed a single time. The sequenced material came from blood, either unsorted or a sorted T cell fraction (not recorded which). Receptors were obtained from a male donor with ankylosing spondylitis or in good health (not recorded which).

The CDR3 reads CASSFRTGGHGYTF. The CDR3 nucleotides read TGTGCCAGCAGCTTTCGGACAGGGGGGCATGGCTACACCTTC. The J gene is TRBJ1-2, the V gene TRBV7-8, with TRBD1 matching 10 bases. The CDR3 contains 14 residues. Germline CDR1 is SGHVS and CDR2 is FQNEAQ. V gave up 3 bases and J gave up 6 bases; unmatched junction bases: 4.

This clonotype was detected only once. CDR3 DNA sequence: TGTGCCAGCTGGGGAACTTCCTATGGCTACACCTTC. Its protein product is CASWGTSYGYTF. The J gene is TRBJ1-2, the V gene TRBV2; D gene unclear. The CDR3 sequence is 12 residues long. Germline CDR1 and CDR2: SNHLY and FYNNEI. Trimming pared 8 bases from V and 4 bases from J, leaving 11 bases between.

The chain uses TRBV27 and TRBJ2-3; 10 positions agree with TRBD2. Germline V gives CDR1 MNHEY, CDR2 SMNVEV (reference sequence). The V gene end was trimmed by 3 bases and the J gene end by 11 bases; junction bases not matched to a gene: 2. The CDR3 has 12 amino acids. The CDR3: CASSFPSGGQYF. CDR3 DNA: TGTGCCAGCAGTTTCCCTAGCGGGGGGCAGTATTTT.

In regard to this clonotype: One end of the junction varies from germline; a read error may be responsible. The rearrangement joins TRBV7-9 to TRBJ2-1; TRBD2 matches 11 bases. The CDR3 covers 15 residues. Germline V gene data show CDR1 as SEHNR and CDR2 as FQNEAQ (reference sequence). The CDR3 loop reads CASNLVLAGALEQFF. The CDR3 DNA is TGTGCCAGCAACTTAGTACTAGCGGGAGCGCTTGAGCAGTTCTTC.

The chain has TRBV9 and TRBJ2-2; D remains ambiguous. The CDR3 totals 14 residues. V lost 0 bases and J 2 bases, leaving 5 bases between the germline ends. Germline V gene data show CDR1 as SGDLS and CDR2 as YYNGEE. The CDR3: CASSVGLNTGELFF. CDR3 coding DNA: TGTGCCAGCAGCGTAGGTCTAAACACCGGGGAGCTGTTTTTT.

This clonotype was counted once. The chain couples TRBV11-2 to TRBJ2-3; no reliable D call. Per germline, CDR1 SGHAT and CDR2 FQNNGV. The CDR3 has 14 residues. The ends were cut back, 0 bases at V and 4 bases at J, with 8 bases in the middle. DNA for the CDR3: TGTGCCAGCAGCTTAGATCGCTTATCAGATACGCAGTATTTT. This gives the protein CASSLDRLSDTQYF.

The J gene is TRBJ2-1, the V gene TRBV29-1; no firm D call. V dropped 7 bases and J dropped 0 bases, with 16 bases sitting between them. The germline V gene encodes CDR1 SQVTM and CDR2 ANQGSEA. The CDR3 is 15 residues long. DNA of the CDR3: TGCAGCGCCTCCGGGCCAGGCGGCTCCTACAATGAGCAGTTCTTC. This translates into CSASGPGGSYNEQFF.

V gene TRBV6-6 combines with J gene TRBJ2-3; TRBD2 matches at 7 bases. CDR3 length: 15 residues. From germline, CDR1 is MNHNY and CDR2 SVGAGI (reference sequence). Germline trimming cut 6 bases from V and 5 bases from J; bases unmatched to any gene: 11. The CDR3 region has the DNA TGTGCCAGCAGCCTCGGGGCGGGAGTTAGAGATACGCAGTATTTT. This translates into CASSLGAGVRDTQYF.

To note about this clonotype: A much larger clone differs from this one at a single base, so this may be a read error. This chain uses TRBV27 with TRBJ2-5; D not certain. This CDR3 is built from 15 residues. Germline V CDR1 and CDR2: MNHEY, SMNVEV (reference sequence). The germline V and J ends were trimmed by 5 bases and 2 bases, with 15 bases remaining between them. The chain's CDR3 is CASSRRRLVQETQYF. The DNA of the CDR3 is TGTGCCAGCAGTCGGAGACGCCTGGTACAAGAGACCCAGTACTTC.

The CDR3 region is CASSLEAEQYF. The CDR3 nucleotides read TGTGCCAGCAGCTTAGAGGCCGAGCAGTACTTC. The chain recombines TRBV13 with TRBJ2-7; D uncertain. Germline V gives CDR1 PRHDT, CDR2 FYEKMQ (reference sequence). Trimming cost V 1 base and J 6 bases, with 4 bases left between them. This CDR3 is 11 amino acids long.

This clonotype was seen a single time. V and J are TRBV10-3 and TRBJ1-2; D perhaps matches TRBD1 (5 bases). Trimming cost V 6 bases and J 7 bases, with 15 bases left between them. In germline, CDR1 is ENHRY, CDR2 SYGVKD. The CDR3 has 13 amino acids. CDR3 in amino acids: CAIRQAAQLGYTF. The CDR3 bases are TGTGCCATCAGACAGGCGGCGCAGCTTGGCTACACCTTC.

The chain joins TRBV29-1 to TRBJ2-1; TRBD2 agrees at 9 bases. The junction had 10 bases not matched to a gene; V was cut back by 4 bases and J by 6 bases. The CDR3 contains 15 residues. Germline CDR1 SQVTM, CDR2 ANQGSEA. CDR3 residues: CSVAYEGREGNEQFF. CDR3 DNA sequence: TGCAGCGTTGCTTACGAGGGGCGGGAGGGCAATGAGCAGTTCTTC.

At least ten counts were recorded for this clonotype. In this CDR3 the conserved last residue, phenylalanine or tryptophan, is missing, so a read error is likely. The DNA is omitted, as the CDR3 cannot be located on it reliably, and the CDR3 follows TCRdb's listing. The CDR3 sequence: CARIGRVNL. The chain uses TRBV6-5 and TRBJ2-7. The V gene's germline CDR1 is MNHEY and CDR2 SVGAGI. The CDR3 contains 9 residues when both ends are counted.

This clonotype came up many times. The gene calls are TRBV11-1 and TRBJ1-2, with D perhaps TRBD1 (6 bases). Germline V lookup: CDR1 SGHAT, CDR2 FQDESV (reference sequence). V lost 5 bases and J lost 3, with 34 bases in between. The CDR3 length is 21 residues. The DNA of the CDR3 is TGTGCCAGCAGCCCCCCATTCAACATAGAGGGACACAACCTCGGGGACTATGGCTACACCTTC. It codes for CASSPPFNIEGHNLGDYGYTF.

This clonotype turned up a few times. The genes are TRBV19 and TRBJ2-7, with D unresolved. This CDR3 has 14 residues. V dropped 5 bases and J dropped 2 bases, with 13 bases sitting between them. From germline, CDR1 is LNHDA and CDR2 SQIVND (reference sequence). CDR3 nucleotide sequence: TGTGCCAGTAGTGTTACAGCTAACACCTACGAGCAGTACTTC. This gives the protein CASSVTANTYEQYF.

CDR3 loop: CAWSVRGTGGRGSYGYTF. DNA of the CDR3: TGTGCCTGGAGTGTACGCGGGACAGGGGGCAGAGGGAGCTATGGCTACACCTTC. V and J are TRBV30 and TRBJ1-2; 12 nucleotides match TRBD1. Germline V CDR1 and CDR2: GTSNPN, SVGIG (reference sequence). The CDR3 consists of 18 residues. Trimming removed 0 bases from V and 4 bases from J; junction bases left unmatched: 12.

There are many counts of this clonotype. This chain uses TRBV3-1 with TRBJ2-7, with no clear D. This CDR3 is 12 amino acids long. With 5 bases removed from V and 6 bases from J, the gap between germline ends came to 11 bases. Germline CDR1 is LGHDT and CDR2 is YNNKEL (reference sequence). The CDR3 bases are TGTGCCAGCAGCTCATCATTTGGCGAGCAGTACTTC. Residues: CASSSSFGEQYF.

The V call is TRBV28, the J call TRBJ1-2; D remains unclear. CDR3 length: 12 amino acids. Trimming left V 6 bases short and J 5 bases short, with 10 bases between. Germline values: CDR1 MDHEN, CDR2 SYDVKM. The CDR3 sequence is CASSLKGYGYTF. The CDR3 nucleotides are TGTGCCAGCAGCTTAAAGGGATATGGCTACACCTTC.

This clonotype was detected only a few times. The rearrangement links TRBV5-1 to TRBJ2-3; TRBD1 or TRBD2 may be the D gene (6 bases each). The CDR3 has 17 amino acids. With 6 bases removed from V and 5 bases from J, the gap between germline ends came to 25 bases. From germline, CDR1 is SGHRS and CDR2 YFSETQ. The CDR3: CASTSRGTPFTQDTQYF. CDR3 DNA sequence: TGCGCCAGCACGTCTCGGGGGACACCCTTCACGCAAGATACGCAGTATTTT.

In this sample, this clonotype turned up many times. This chain uses TRBV4-2 with TRBJ1-2; 7 bases are a match to TRBD1. Germline lookup yields CDR1 LGHNA and CDR2 YNFKEQ. With V trimmed by 5 bases and J by 8 bases, 14 bases remained unmatched. The CDR3 is 15 amino acids. CDR3 DNA sequence: TGTGCCAGCAGCTCCTTAGGGGCAGGGACAGAAGGCTACACCTTC. It translates to CASSSLGAGTEGYTF.

This clonotype was counted many times. The chain couples TRBV21-1 to TRBJ2-7; the D call TRBD1 from the table was never checked on the DNA. TRBV21-1 constitutes a pseudogene. This CDR3 has 15 residues. The CDR3 reads CASSKVPTIKGEQYF. As DNA, the CDR3 is TGTGCCAGCAGCAAAGTCCCGACCATCAAGGGGGAGCAGTACTTC.

This clonotype was counted only a few times. The V call is TRBV10-2, the J call TRBJ2-5; D remains ambiguous. The CDR3 consists of 11 residues. Deletions cut 7 bases from V and 3 bases from J, with 6 bases between. The germline gives CDR1 WSHSY, CDR2 SAAADI. The DNA of the CDR3 is TGCGCCAGCAAACAGAAAGAGACCCAGTACTTC. It is translated as CASKQKETQYF.